This record looks at one TCR beta chain sequence and its context. Arm-PCR of CDR3 regions and iRepertoire HTBI primers were the basis on which TCR beta libraries were built. The authors' processing: Across all samples, roughly 62 TRBV segments and more than 11 TRBJ segments were identified. TCRdb re-called the multiplex PCR reads through MiXCR, storing one row per CDR3 protein. V and J calls and clone size were set by TCRdb, not the authors. The table records more than 450,000 distinct CDR3 sequences, 15% to 20% of them present only once. The data belong to a study of regulatory T cells in long-lasting Graves disease. Germline assignment: CDR1 SQVTM and CDR2 ANQGSEA. There are 15 residues in the CDR3. With V trimmed by 8 bases and J by 2 bases, 12 bases remained unmatched. Time point here: newly diagnosed GD, antithyroid drugs for less than 3 months. There was RNA extracted from PBMCs, and the TCR library was made from it.

These records were also assigned to another study, of T cells in Graves' hyperthyroidism and ophthalmopathy. This second study notes: Using 13 V-J features, a model discriminated ophthalmopathy from stable hyperthyroidism.

The rearrangement joins TRBV29-1 to TRBJ2-1; 7 nucleotides match TRBD2. The specimen was peripheral blood mononuclear cells (PBMCs), collected at new diagnosis, from a patient treated with antithyroid drugs. The source of this sequence is a man between 35 and 55 years old with Graves disease. DNA for the CDR3: TGCAGCTCCGGGGGAGGGACGGGAGCCTACAATGAGCAGTTCTTC. It specifies CSSGGGTGAYNEQFF.